A selection of T cell receptor beta chains follows, all from one sample in a study of blood T cell repertoires in COVID-19. Clones were read by immunoSEQ multiplex PCR, and TCRdb kept only the in-frame ones, dropping some. The data hold 180,000 or so clones, with roughly nine tenths observed a single time. The sequencing input was peripheral blood. The origin of the receptors is a man aged 35 to 55 with acute or convalescent COVID-19. Each CDR3 is given with its conserved first and last residue. Fields, in order: V gene, D gene, clone size, J gene, CDR3 protein, CDR3 DNA. A D gene is named only where the DNA matches it firmly. Size values are once, few and many counts, or a class for expanded clones, and some rows have none.

V gene: TRBV5-1
D gene: TRBD1
clone size: .
J gene: TRBJ1-1
CDR3 protein: CASSLGNLGTGNTEAFF
CDR3 DNA: TGCGCCAGCAGCTTGGGGAACTTGGGGACAGGGAACACTGAAGCTTTCTTT

V gene: TRBV10-3
D gene: .
clone size: .
J gene: TRBJ1-1
CDR3 protein: CAIMREPNTEAFF
CDR3 DNA: TGTGCCATCATGAGGGAGCCGAACACTGAAGCTTTCTTT

V gene: TRBV3-1/TRBV3-2
D gene: TRBD2
clone size: .
J gene: TRBJ2-5
CDR3 protein: CASSQSQLALYQETQYF
CDR3 DNA: TGTGCCAGCAGCCAATCACAACTAGCGCTGTACCAAGAGACCCAGTACTTC

V gene: TRBV3-1/TRBV3-2
D gene: .
clone size: .
J gene: TRBJ1-2
CDR3 protein: CASSQESGVNYGYTF
CDR3 DNA: TGTGCCAGCAGCCAAGAATCGGGAGTTAACTATGGCTACACCTTC

V gene: TRBV7-2
D gene: .
clone size: .
J gene: TRBJ2-7
CDR3 protein: CASSLAASSPYEQYF
CDR3 DNA: TGTGCCAGCAGCTTAGCGGCCAGTTCACCCTACGAGCAGTACTTC

V gene: TRBV6-5
D gene: .
clone size: .
J gene: TRBJ1-2
CDR3 protein: CASSLFYGYTF
CDR3 DNA: TGTGCCAGCTCTCTTTTCTATGGCTACACCTTC

V gene: TRBV5-1
D gene: .
clone size: .
J gene: TRBJ2-1
CDR3 protein: CASSERQASSYNEQFF
CDR3 DNA: TGCGCCAGCAGCGAACGACAGGCCAGCTCCTACAATGAGCAGTTCTTC

V gene: TRBV5-6
D gene: .
clone size: .
J gene: TRBJ2-5
CDR3 protein: CASSLRSGGETQYF
CDR3 DNA: TGTGCCAGCAGCTTACGCAGCGGAGGTGAGACCCAGTACTTC

V gene: TRBV6-2/TRBV6-3
D gene: TRBD2
clone size: .
J gene: TRBJ2-5
CDR3 protein: CASSHGTRQETQYF
CDR3 DNA: TGTGCCAGCAGTCACGGGACTAGACAAGAGACCCAGTACTTC

V gene: TRBV24-1
D gene: .
clone size: .
J gene: TRBJ2-2
CDR3 protein: CATSDFRDTGELFF
CDR3 DNA: TGTGCCACCAGTGATTTCAGGGACACCGGGGAGCTGTTTTTT

V gene: TRBV10-2
D gene: .
clone size: .
J gene: TRBJ2-5
CDR3 protein: CASSGGRWTTRETQYF
CDR3 DNA: TGCGCCAGCAGTGGAGGGAGGTGGACCACCCGAGAGACCCAGTACTTC

V gene: TRBV2
D gene: .
clone size: once
J gene: TRBJ1-1
CDR3 protein: CASSASWSNTEAFF
CDR3 DNA: TGTGCCAGCAGTGCTAGCTGGTCGAACACTGAAGCTTTCTTT

V gene: TRBV7-3
D gene: TRBD1
clone size: .
J gene: TRBJ1-1
CDR3 protein: CASSRGQGTEAFF
CDR3 DNA: TGTGCCAGCAGCCGGGGACAGGGCACTGAAGCTTTCTTT

V gene: TRBV6-6
D gene: TRBD1
clone size: .
J gene: TRBJ1-6
CDR3 protein: CATRPGQISPLHF
CDR3 DNA: TGTGCCACCCGGCCGGGACAGATATCACCCCTCCACTTT

V gene: TRBV7-6
D gene: .
clone size: once
J gene: TRBJ2-1
CDR3 protein: CASSQGGDEQFF
CDR3 DNA: TGTGCCAGCAGCCAAGGTGGAGATGAGCAGTTCTTC

V gene: TRBV6-6
D gene: .
clone size: .
J gene: TRBJ2-7
CDR3 protein: CASSSRVDNEQYF
CDR3 DNA: TGTGCCAGCAGTTCCAGGGTGGATAACGAGCAGTACTTC

V gene: TRBV18
D gene: .
clone size: .
J gene: TRBJ1-1
CDR3 protein: CASSPQGPNTEAFF
CDR3 DNA: TGTGCCAGCTCACCACAGGGGCCGAACACTGAAGCTTTCTTT

V gene: TRBV19
D gene: TRBD1
clone size: .
J gene: TRBJ1-1
CDR3 protein: CASSQQGVVTEAFF
CDR3 DNA: TGTGCCAGTAGTCAACAGGGGGTGGTAACTGAAGCTTTCTTT

V gene: TRBV29-1
D gene: TRBD2
clone size: .
J gene: TRBJ2-5
CDR3 protein: CSVDGTSGGETQYF
CDR3 DNA: TGCAGCGTTGACGGGACTAGCGGGGGGGAGACCCAGTACTTC

V gene: TRBV29-1
D gene: .
clone size: once
J gene: TRBJ1-1
CDR3 protein: CSVEAGRGAFF
CDR3 DNA: TGCAGCGTTGAAGCCGGGAGAGGAGCTTTCTTT

V gene: TRBV6-1
D gene: .
clone size: .
J gene: TRBJ1-1
CDR3 protein: CASSEQGTTEAFF
CDR3 DNA: TGTGCCAGCAGTGAACAGGGGACCACTGAAGCTTTCTTT

V gene: TRBV5-1
D gene: .
clone size: once
J gene: TRBJ2-1
CDR3 protein: CASSSTGGSYNEQFF
CDR3 DNA: TGCGCCAGCAGCTCAACGGGGGGCAGCTACAATGAGCAGTTCTTC

V gene: TRBV13
D gene: TRBD1
clone size: .
J gene: TRBJ1-2
CDR3 protein: CASSIGTGNYGYTF
CDR3 DNA: TGTGCCAGCAGTATAGGGACAGGGAACTATGGCTACACCTTC

V gene: TRBV5-4
D gene: TRBD1
clone size: .
J gene: TRBJ1-2
CDR3 protein: CASSLQGQGWTNYGYTF
CDR3 DNA: TGTGCCAGCAGCCTCCAGGGACAGGGCTGGACGAACTATGGCTACACCTTC

V gene: TRBV2
D gene: .
clone size: .
J gene: TRBJ1-1
CDR3 protein: CASSGEGTEAFF
CDR3 DNA: TGTGCCAGCAGTGGGGAGGGCACTGAAGCTTTCTTT

V gene: TRBV6-5
D gene: .
clone size: once
J gene: TRBJ1-6
CDR3 protein: CATLRRAGNSPLHF
CDR3 DNA: TGTGCCACCCTACGGAGGGCTGGTAATTCACCCCTCCACTTT

V gene: TRBV11-2
D gene: .
clone size: .
J gene: TRBJ1-1
CDR3 protein: CASSFAGADTEAFF
CDR3 DNA: TGTGCCAGCAGCTTCGCCGGAGCGGACACTGAAGCTTTCTTT

V gene: TRBV11-2
D gene: TRBD1
clone size: .
J gene: TRBJ1-6
CDR3 protein: CASSLYTDRDLNSPLHF
CDR3 DNA: TGTGCCAGCAGCTTATATACGGACAGGGATTTGAATTCACCCCTCCACTTT

V gene: TRBV11-1
D gene: TRBD2
clone size: .
J gene: TRBJ2-5
CDR3 protein: CASSRKGLAGQETQYF
CDR3 DNA: TGTGCCAGCAGCAGAAAGGGACTAGCGGGGCAAGAGACCCAGTACTTC

V gene: TRBV11-2
D gene: .
clone size: .
J gene: TRBJ1-2
CDR3 protein: CASSPRGGNGYTF
CDR3 DNA: TGTGCCAGCAGCCCCCGGGGGGGGAATGGCTACACCTTC

V gene: TRBV27
D gene: TRBD2
clone size: .
J gene: TRBJ2-1
CDR3 protein: CASLQRSGDLGQFF
CDR3 DNA: TGTGCCAGCCTTCAGAGAAGCGGGGATTTGGGGCAGTTCTTC

V gene: TRBV30
D gene: .
clone size: once
J gene: TRBJ1-3
CDR3 protein: CAWSEAGGARNTIYF
CDR3 DNA: TGTGCCTGGAGTGAAGCCGGGGGAGCCCGAAACACCATATATTTT

V gene: TRBV7-2
D gene: .
clone size: .
J gene: TRBJ2-2
CDR3 protein: CASSLTAGNTGELFF
CDR3 DNA: TGTGCCAGCAGCTTGACAGCGGGGAACACCGGGGAGCTGTTTTTT

V gene: TRBV5-5
D gene: .
clone size: .
J gene: TRBJ1-4
CDR3 protein: CASSLWRGRTNEKLFF
CDR3 DNA: TGTGCCAGCAGCTTGTGGCGGGGGCGGACTAATGAAAAACTGTTTTTT

V gene: TRBV30
D gene: .
clone size: .
J gene: TRBJ2-7
CDR3 protein: CAWSGTGLVEQYF
CDR3 DNA: TGTGCCTGGAGTGGGACGGGGTTGGTCGAGCAGTACTTC

V gene: TRBV5-1
D gene: TRBD1
clone size: .
J gene: TRBJ1-2
CDR3 protein: CASSLEWGTGGGYTF
CDR3 DNA: TGCGCCAGCAGCTTGGAATGGGGGACAGGGGGCGGCTACACCTTC

V gene: TRBV11-2
D gene: .
clone size: .
J gene: TRBJ1-1
CDR3 protein: CASSLENRLNTEAFF
CDR3 DNA: TGTGCCAGCAGCTTAGAGAACAGGTTGAACACTGAAGCTTTCTTT

V gene: TRBV5-1
D gene: TRBD1
clone size: .
J gene: TRBJ2-5
CDR3 protein: CASSWGQGGKETQYF
CDR3 DNA: TGCGCCAGCAGCTGGGGACAGGGAGGCAAAGAGACCCAGTACTTC

V gene: TRBV14
D gene: TRBD1
clone size: few
J gene: TRBJ1-3
CDR3 protein: CASSHQGALENTIYF
CDR3 DNA: TGTGCCAGCAGCCATCAGGGGGCTTTGGAAAACACCATATATTTT